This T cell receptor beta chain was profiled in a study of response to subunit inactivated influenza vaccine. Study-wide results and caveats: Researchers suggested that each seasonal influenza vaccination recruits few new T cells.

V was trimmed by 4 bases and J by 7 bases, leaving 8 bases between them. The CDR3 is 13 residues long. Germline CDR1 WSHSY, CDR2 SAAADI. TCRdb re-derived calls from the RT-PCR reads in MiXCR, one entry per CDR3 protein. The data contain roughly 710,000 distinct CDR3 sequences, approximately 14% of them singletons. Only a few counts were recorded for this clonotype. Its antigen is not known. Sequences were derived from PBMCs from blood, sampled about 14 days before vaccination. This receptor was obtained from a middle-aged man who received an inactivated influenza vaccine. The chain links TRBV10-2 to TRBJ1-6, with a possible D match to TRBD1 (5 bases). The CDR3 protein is CASSVRGNSPLHF. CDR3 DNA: TGCGCCAGCAGTGTTCGGGGGAATTCACCCCTCCACTTT.